Listed here are 23 T cell receptor beta chains from one sample, sequenced in a study of T cells in Graves' hyperthyroidism and ophthalmopathy. Amplified TCR beta CDR3 regions derived from RNA transcripts. The HTBI primer set served for first-round RT-PCR of the TCR CDR3. TCRdb re-derived calls from the multiplex PCR reads in MiXCR, one entry per CDR3 protein. The table lists about 600,000 distinct CDR3 sequences, 11% to 15% of them singletons. The sequenced sample was blood. These receptors were collected from a woman aged 18 to 35 with Graves' ophthalmopathy.

This rearrangement joins TRBV6-1 to TRBJ2-5; D assignment may be TRBD1 or TRBD2 (5 bases each). The V gene's germline CDR1 is MNHNS and CDR2 SASEGT. The V end lost 5 bases, the J end lost 2 bases, and 12 bases lay between the germline ends. There are 14 residues in the CDR3. The DNA for the CDR3 is TGTGCCAGCAGTCCTAAATGGGGGCAAGAGACCCAGTACTTC. Its protein is CASSPKWGQETQYF.

V and J are TRBV15 and TRBJ2-7, with a tentative D call TRBD1 (6 bases). Germline lookup yields CDR1 LNHNV and CDR2 YYDKDF (reference sequence). The CDR3 sequence is 14 residues long. The V end lost 1 base, the J end lost 2 bases, and 9 bases lay between the germline ends. CDR3 DNA: TGTGCCACCAGCAGAGCCGCAGGGGCCTACGAGCAGTACTTC. Translation gives CATSRAAGAYEQYF.

This clonotype appeared many times. J is TRBJ2-1 and V is TRBV27; 9 nucleotides align to TRBD2. This CDR3 spans 15 amino acids. J was trimmed by 9 bases and V by 3 bases; bases with no gene match: 9. CDR1 MNHEY and CDR2 SMNVEV come from the germline V gene (reference sequence). The CDR3 region is CASSLSTSGLAEQFF. CDR3 bases: TGTGCCAGCAGTTTGTCAACTAGCGGGCTGGCTGAGCAGTTCTTC.

This clonotype was seen ten or more times. The genes are TRBV2 and TRBJ2-5, with 7 nucleotides matching TRBD2. Germline V gives CDR1 SNHLY, CDR2 FYNNEI. Losses at the gene ends were 10 bases for V and 1 base for J; bases not matched to a gene: 9. CDR3 size: 14 residues. CDR3 DNA sequence: TGTGCCACAGCTTTCGGGAGGACCCAAGAGACCCAGTACTTC. Amino acid sequence: CATAFGRTQETQYF.

This clonotype was detected ten times or more. J is TRBJ2-3 and V is TRBV20-1; 7 nucleotides match TRBD2. V shed 3 bases, J shed 2 bases, and the junction held 8 bases outside the gene matches. The CDR3 covers 15 residues. Germline V gives CDR1 DFQATT, CDR2 SNEGSKA (reference sequence). CDR3 nucleotides: TGCAGTGCTAGTTTTGGCGGGAGCCTCACAGATACGCAGTATTTT. This codes for CSASFGGSLTDTQYF.

Concerning this clonotype: With a much larger clone just one base away, this may be a read error. This chain joins TRBV25-1 and TRBJ2-7, with D possibly being TRBD2 (6 bases). Per the germline V gene, CDR1 is MGHDK and CDR2 is SYGVNS. This CDR3 region has 16 residues. CDR3 in amino acids: CASSEVGGISGYDQYF. In DNA, the CDR3 is TGTGCCAGCAGTGAAGTCGGTGGGATTAGCGGTTACGACCAGTACTTC.

There are a few counts of this clonotype. The V and J genes are TRBV12-5 and TRBJ2-2, with 7 positions matching TRBD1. Germline V lookup: CDR1 LGHNT, CDR2 FRNRAP. The CDR3 is 17 amino acids. J was trimmed by 0 bases and V by 6 bases; bases with no gene match: 10. This CDR3 reads CASGPTGFDANTGELFF. Here the CDR3 DNA reads TGTGCTAGTGGCCCGACAGGGTTTGACGCGAACACCGGGGAGCTGTTTTTT.

This clonotype was seen many times. The CDR3 loop reads CASSFTVYYEQYF. As DNA, the CDR3 is TGTGCCAGCAGTTTCACGGTCTACTACGAGCAGTACTTC. The chain links TRBV28 to TRBJ2-7; no clear D. This CDR3 is 13 amino acids long. Germline CDR1 reads MDHEN; CDR2 reads SYDVKM. Trimming removed 3 bases from V and 3 bases from J, with 9 bases in between.

This clonotype was counted ten times or more. The chain couples TRBV7-3 to TRBJ2-1, with a tentative D call TRBD1 (6 bases). The CDR3 runs 19 residues. CDR1 and CDR2 (germline): SGHTA, FQGTGA. V lost 0 bases, J lost 0 bases, and 18 bases lay in between. The CDR3 loop is CASSLTPHTGSSSYNEQFF. DNA of the CDR3: TGTGCCAGCAGCTTAACCCCCCATACAGGGTCGAGCTCCTACAATGAGCAGTTCTTC.

This clonotype was seen at least ten times. The V gene is TRBV6-6, the J gene TRBJ2-5, with D possibly TRBD1 on 7 matching bases. There are 16 residues in the CDR3. V was shortened by 2 bases and J by 3 bases, with 16 bases between the two germline ends. Per the germline V gene, CDR1 is MNHNY and CDR2 is SVGAGI (reference sequence). The CDR3: CASSYRQGGGEETQYF. The CDR3 DNA follows: TGTGCCAGCAGTTACCGCCAGGGGGGAGGTGAAGAGACCCAGTACTTC.

V is TRBV19 and J is TRBJ2-2; D possibly corresponds to TRBD1 (6 bases). Trimming took 5 bases from V and 6 from J, leaving 19 bases between them. Germline V gene data show CDR1 as LNHDA and CDR2 as SQIVND (reference sequence). This CDR3 comprises 16 residues. CDR3 nucleotide sequence: TGTGCCAGTAGTCCGTGGACTCAAACAGGGTCCGGGGAGCTGTTTTTT. This gives the protein CASSPWTQTGSGELFF.

This clonotype was seen repeatedly, ten times or more. The CDR3 coding sequence is TGTGCCAGCAGTGAATGGGCCAGCGGAGGAATCACTAGCACAGATACGCAGTATTTT. Amino acids: CASSEWASGGITSTDTQYF. This chain connects TRBV6-1 to TRBJ2-3, with a weak D call TRBD2 (5 bases). The CDR3 runs to 19 residues. Germline CDR1 and CDR2: MNHNS and SASEGT. V gave up 2 bases and J gave up 0 bases, with 21 bases separating them.

This clonotype was observed many times. The chain couples TRBV28 to TRBJ2-7; maybe TRBD1 (5 bases). Trimming shortened V by 7 bases and J by 5 bases, and 15 bases separated the two germline ends. CDR3 size: 13 residues. Per the germline V gene, CDR1 is MDHEN and CDR2 is SYDVKM. In DNA form, the CDR3 reads TGTGCCAGCACCCTGCCAGGGATACACGAGCAGTACTTC. Protein product: CASTLPGIHEQYF.

This clonotype has just one count. The V gene is TRBV5-8, the J gene TRBJ2-3; D remains ambiguous. V dropped 2 bases and J dropped 6 bases, with 16 bases sitting between them. From germline, CDR1 is SGHTS and CDR2 YDEGEE. The CDR3 is 15 amino acids. CDR3 residues: CASSFRERLRDTQYF. The CDR3 nucleotides are TGTGCCAGCAGCTTTCGCGAGCGCCTAAGGGATACGCAGTATTTT.

Details on this clonotype: Its ends do not fully match the called genes, so a read error is possible. The chain carries TRBV6-2 or TRBV6-3 and TRBJ2-4; unclear D gene. This CDR3 is built from 15 residues. Germline loops: CDR1 MNHEY, CDR2 SVGEGT. The CDR3 nucleotides are TGTGCCAGCAGTACCTTCGGGCGAGCCAAAGACATTCAGTACTTC. Its translation: CASSTFGRAKDIQYF.

This clonotype was recorded many times. The CDR3 reads CASRHRRAEQFF. CDR3 in DNA: TGTGCCAGCAGACATCGGCGGGCTGAGCAGTTCTTC. V usage is TRBV12-3 or TRBV12-4 and J usage is TRBJ2-1, with D perhaps matching TRBD2 (5 bases). This CDR3 contains 12 residues. The V gene lost 6 bases and the J gene lost 9 bases, with 12 bases spanning the gap.

Of note for this clonotype: One end of the junction is discordant with germline, which a read error may explain. This rearrangement joins TRBV30 to TRBJ1-1; D gene unclear. The CDR3 runs to 14 residues. In germline, CDR1 is GTSNPN, CDR2 SVGIG (reference sequence). The CDR3 reads CARRRYWGNTEAFF. DNA of the CDR3: TGTGCCCGGAGAAGATACTGGGGGAACACTGAAGCTTTCTTT.

This clonotype has ten or more counts. The chain employs TRBV29-1 and TRBJ1-1; possibly TRBD1 for D (6 bases). From germline, CDR1 is SQVTM and CDR2 ANQGSEA. V gave up 5 bases and J gave up 2 bases, with 12 bases separating them. CDR3 length equals 13 residues. In nucleotides, the CDR3 is TGCAGCGTTTGGGGGACAACAAACACTGAAGCTTTCTTT. It specifies CSVWGTTNTEAFF.

This clonotype came up many times. The chain carries TRBV27 and TRBJ2-7; D not resolved. CDR3 length: 13 residues. Germline loops: CDR1 MNHEY, CDR2 SMNVEV (reference sequence). The V end lost 3 bases, the J end lost 0 bases, and 6 bases lay between the germline ends. The CDR3 spells CASSFSPSYEQYF. In DNA form, the CDR3 reads TGTGCCAGCAGTTTTTCACCCTCCTACGAGCAGTACTTC.

This clonotype appeared many times. The V gene is TRBV13, the J gene TRBJ2-7; D is ambiguous. The CDR3 totals 14 residues. Germline CDR1 is PRHDT and CDR2 is FYEKMQ (reference sequence). V was cut by 4 bases and J by 0 bases, with 10 bases left in between. CDR3 nucleotide sequence: TGTGCCAGCAGCTCCGGGCCCCACTCCTACGAGCAGTACTTC. This gives the protein CASSSGPHSYEQYF.

The chain uses TRBV12-3 or TRBV12-4 and TRBJ2-2; 9 bases fit TRBD2. This CDR3 is 15 amino acids long. The V segment lost 6 bases and the J segment 10 bases; nucleotides outside the gene matches: 12. The CDR3 region is CASRPGTSLAPELFF. Written as DNA, the CDR3 is TGTGCCAGCAGGCCCGGGACTAGCCTAGCGCCGGAGCTGTTTTTT.

The chain uses TRBV19 and TRBJ1-5; possible D gene TRBD1, 6 bases. CDR1 is LNHDA, CDR2 SQIVND, per germline (reference sequence). V was pared by 7 bases and J by 6 bases, with 16 bases between. The CDR3 covers 14 residues. The CDR3 DNA reads TGTGCCAGTACTATCTCGGGGGGCGGTCAGCCCCAGCATTTT. The encoded protein is CASTISGGGQPQHF.

This clonotype was picked up a small number of times. This chain links TRBV7-8 with TRBJ1-1, with D perhaps matching TRBD1 (5 bases). Trimming stripped 5 bases from V and 1 base from J, with 11 bases between. This CDR3 contains 14 residues. The germline gives CDR1 SGHVS, CDR2 FQNEAQ. For the CDR3, the DNA is TGTGCCAGCAGCCCCGCTGGGGGGAACACTGAAGCTTTCTTT. This translates into CASSPAGGNTEAFF. Full variable domain (remainder filled in from reference TRBV7-8 and TRBJ1-1): GAGVSQSPRYKVAKRGQDVALRCDPISGHVSLFWYQQALGQGPEFLTYFQNEAQLDKSGLPSDRFFAERPEGSVSTLKIQRTQQEDSAVYLCASSPAGGNTEAFFGQGTRLTVV.